This is a list of T cell receptor beta chains from one sample in a study of control samples from healthy donors and cancer patients. Method: immunoSEQ multiplex PCR; TCRdb's copy keeps in-frame clones and lacks some. The sample shows some 140,000 clones, over 85% of them seen only once. The sequenced material came from blood. These receptor sequences come from a man younger than 45 in good health. CDR3s include the opening cysteine and the closing phenylalanine or tryptophan. D genes are given only for firm matches. Clone size, where shown, is once, few, many, or a class for clones that have expanded.

v_gene: TRBV7-3
len: 14
d_gene: -
j_gene: TRBJ1-6
abundance: -
CDR3nt: TGTGCCAGCAGCTCGGGACTCCGATTTTCACCCCTCCACTTT
CDR3aa: CASSSGLRFSPLHF

v_gene: TRBV2
len: 12
d_gene: -
j_gene: TRBJ1-5
abundance: -
CDR3nt: TGTGCCAGCAGAGACAACAATCAGCCCCAGCATTTT
CDR3aa: CASRDNNQPQHF

v_gene: TRBV2
len: 12
d_gene: -
j_gene: TRBJ2-1
abundance: -
CDR3nt: TGTGCCAGCAGTACTAGTAACAATGAGCAGTTCTTC
CDR3aa: CASSTSNNEQFF

v_gene: TRBV5-6
len: 15
d_gene: -
j_gene: TRBJ2-1
abundance: -
CDR3nt: TGTGCCAGCAGCTTGTGGAGCGGCTCCTACAATGAGCAGTTCTTC
CDR3aa: CASSLWSGSYNEQFF

v_gene: TRBV14
len: 15
d_gene: TRBD1
j_gene: TRBJ1-1
abundance: -
CDR3nt: TGTGCCAGCAGCCGTCCCGGGACAGGGAACACTGAAGCTTTCTTT
CDR3aa: CASSRPGTGNTEAFF

v_gene: TRBV9
len: 15
d_gene: -
j_gene: TRBJ1-1
abundance: -
CDR3nt: TGTGCCAGCAGCGTAGGGGCCGCAAAATCGGGTGAAGCTTTCTTT
CDR3aa: CASSVGAAKSGEAFF

v_gene: TRBV11-2
len: 16
d_gene: TRBD2
j_gene: TRBJ2-1
abundance: -
CDR3nt: TGTGCCAGCAGCTTAGCCTTTCTAGCGGATTACAATGAGCAGTTCTTC
CDR3aa: CASSLAFLADYNEQFF

v_gene: TRBV7-9
len: 12
d_gene: -
j_gene: TRBJ1-2
abundance: -
CDR3nt: TGTGCCAGCAGGCCGACGGGAGGTGGCTACACCTTC
CDR3aa: CASRPTGGGYTF

v_gene: TRBV9
len: 14
d_gene: -
j_gene: TRBJ1-5
abundance: -
CDR3nt: TGTGCCAGCAGCACCGGGGCTGGGGATCAGCCCCAGCATTTT
CDR3aa: CASSTGAGDQPQHF

v_gene: TRBV7-9
len: 14
d_gene: TRBD1
j_gene: TRBJ1-1
abundance: -
CDR3nt: TGTGCCAGCAGCCGGGACAGGGCGTGGACTGAAGCTTTCTTT
CDR3aa: CASSRDRAWTEAFF

v_gene: TRBV11-3
len: 17
d_gene: -
j_gene: TRBJ1-1
abundance: few
CDR3nt: TGTGCCAGCAGCTCCAGAACCTATAGGACACTGAACACTGAAGCTTTCTTT
CDR3aa: CASSSRTYRTLNTEAFF

v_gene: TRBV19
len: 18
d_gene: TRBD1
j_gene: TRBJ1-5
abundance: -
CDR3nt: TGTGCCAGTAGTATCCCCTTAAGACAGGGGGCAGGGTATCAGCCCCAGCATTTT
CDR3aa: CASSIPLRQGAGYQPQHF

v_gene: TRBV6-1
len: 16
d_gene: -
j_gene: TRBJ1-6
abundance: -
CDR3nt: TGTGCCAGCAGTGCCCCGGGCGGCAGCTTTCTTTCACCCCTCCACTTT
CDR3aa: CASSAPGGSFLSPLHF

v_gene: TRBV7-8
len: 17
d_gene: TRBD1
j_gene: TRBJ2-6
abundance: once
CDR3nt: TGTGCCAGCAGCTTAGCTGGGGGACAGTCTGGGGCCAACGTCCTGACTTTC
CDR3aa: CASSLAGGQSGANVLTF

v_gene: TRBV30
len: 16
d_gene: TRBD2
j_gene: TRBJ2-1
abundance: -
CDR3nt: TGTGCCTGGAGCCCGGCCGGGACTAGCGTTTACAATGAGCAGTTCTTC
CDR3aa: CAWSPAGTSVYNEQFF

v_gene: TRBV27
len: 13
d_gene: -
j_gene: TRBJ1-5
abundance: once
CDR3nt: TGTGCCAGCAGCTACAGTGGAAATCAGCCCCAGCATTTT
CDR3aa: CASSYSGNQPQHF

v_gene: TRBV30
len: 13
d_gene: -
j_gene: TRBJ1-2
abundance: -
CDR3nt: TGTGCCTGGAGTGGGTCAGGGGATTGGGGCTACACCTTC
CDR3aa: CAWSGSGDWGYTF

v_gene: TRBV9
len: 16
d_gene: TRBD2
j_gene: TRBJ2-1
abundance: -
CDR3nt: TGTGCCAGCAGCGTAGACGGACTAGCGAGATACAATGAGCAGTTCTTC
CDR3aa: CASSVDGLARYNEQFF

v_gene: TRBV28
len: 14
d_gene: -
j_gene: TRBJ1-2
abundance: -
CDR3nt: TGTGCCAGCAGTTTAACCGGGGGCGGGTATGGCTACACCTTC
CDR3aa: CASSLTGGGYGYTF

v_gene: TRBV7-9
len: 14
d_gene: TRBD1
j_gene: TRBJ1-1
abundance: -
CDR3nt: TGTGCCAGCAGCTGGGGACAGTTGAACACTGAAGCTTTCTTT
CDR3aa: CASSWGQLNTEAFF

v_gene: TRBV4-2
len: 15
d_gene: -
j_gene: TRBJ2-7
abundance: many
CDR3nt: TGTGCCAGCAGCCGCACGGGACAAACGGGAGACGAGCAGTACTTC
CDR3aa: CASSRTGQTGDEQYF

v_gene: TRBV6-1
len: 16
d_gene: -
j_gene: TRBJ2-5
abundance: once
CDR3nt: TGTGCCAGCAGTGAAATGCGTGGGGCAGTCCAAGAGACCCAGTACTTC
CDR3aa: CASSEMRGAVQETQYF

v_gene: TRBV11-2
len: 11
d_gene: -
j_gene: TRBJ2-7
abundance: -
CDR3nt: TGTGCCAGCAGCTTAGCCTACGAGCAGTACTTC
CDR3aa: CASSLAYEQYF

v_gene: TRBV25-1
len: 14
d_gene: -
j_gene: TRBJ2-7
abundance: -
CDR3nt: TGTGCCAGCAGTGAATGGGGAACCGCCTACGAGCAGTACTTC
CDR3aa: CASSEWGTAYEQYF

v_gene: TRBV4-2
len: 16
d_gene: TRBD2
j_gene: TRBJ2-1
abundance: few
CDR3nt: TGTGCCAGCAGCCAAGAGACTAGCAGCCCCTACAATGAGCAGTTCTTC
CDR3aa: CASSQETSSPYNEQFF

v_gene: TRBV6-4
len: 15
d_gene: TRBD1
j_gene: TRBJ2-2
abundance: -
CDR3nt: TGTGCCAGCAGTGAAGGGGGCGCGAACACCGGGGAGCTGTTTTTT
CDR3aa: CASSEGGANTGELFF

v_gene: TRBV18
len: 15
d_gene: TRBD2
j_gene: TRBJ2-1
abundance: -
CDR3nt: TGTGCCAGCTCACCACAGGCGGGAGGGGTCAATGAGCAGTTCTTC
CDR3aa: CASSPQAGGVNEQFF

v_gene: TRBV3-1/TRBV3-2
len: 14
d_gene: TRBD2
j_gene: TRBJ2-3
abundance: -
CDR3nt: TGTGCCAGCAGCCAAGGACTAGCGATAGATACGCAGTATTTT
CDR3aa: CASSQGLAIDTQYF

v_gene: TRBV5-8
len: 15
d_gene: TRBD1
j_gene: TRBJ2-1
abundance: -
CDR3nt: TGTGCCAGCAGCCGTGGGACAGGGACCCTAAATGAGCAGTTCTTC
CDR3aa: CASSRGTGTLNEQFF

v_gene: TRBV7-9
len: 12
d_gene: -
j_gene: TRBJ2-7
abundance: few
CDR3nt: TGTGCCAGCAGCTTAGTGGCCTACGAGCAGTACTTC
CDR3aa: CASSLVAYEQYF

v_gene: TRBV6-2/TRBV6-3
len: 18
d_gene: -
j_gene: TRBJ2-6
abundance: -
CDR3nt: TGTGCCAGCAGTAGACAGCCTATCAAAACCTCTGGGGCCAACGTCCTGACTTTC
CDR3aa: CASSRQPIKTSGANVLTF

v_gene: TRBV9
len: 14
d_gene: TRBD1
j_gene: TRBJ1-1
abundance: -
CDR3nt: TGTGCCAGCAGCCCACAGACAGGGTACACTGAAGCTTTCTTT
CDR3aa: CASSPQTGYTEAFF

v_gene: TRBV6-5
len: 15
d_gene: TRBD2
j_gene: TRBJ2-7
abundance: -
CDR3nt: TGTGCCATCCGGTCGGGTGCGGGGGGACTCTACGAGCAGTACTTC
CDR3aa: CAIRSGAGGLYEQYF

v_gene: TRBV19
len: 15
d_gene: TRBD2
j_gene: TRBJ2-7
abundance: few
CDR3nt: TGTGCCAGTAGTTCGCTAGCGGGAGAGGTGTGGGAGCAGTACTTC
CDR3aa: CASSSLAGEVWEQYF

v_gene: TRBV28
len: 17
d_gene: -
j_gene: TRBJ1-5
abundance: -
CDR3nt: TGTGCCAGCAGTCCCAACGTAGTACAGGGCAGCAATCAGCCCCAGCATTTT
CDR3aa: CASSPNVVQGSNQPQHF

v_gene: TRBV15
len: 12
d_gene: -
j_gene: TRBJ1-5
abundance: -
CDR3nt: TGTGCCACCAAGAGGATGGATCAGCCCCAGCATTTT
CDR3aa: CATKRMDQPQHF

v_gene: TRBV5-1
len: 14
d_gene: TRBD1
j_gene: TRBJ2-5
abundance: -
CDR3nt: TGCGCCAGCAGCTGGGGGACAGGGTTAGAGACCCAGTACTTC
CDR3aa: CASSWGTGLETQYF

v_gene: TRBV6-5
len: 15
d_gene: -
j_gene: TRBJ1-5
abundance: -
CDR3nt: TGTGCCAGCAGAGATGTTAGTTTTGGGAATCAGCCCCAGCATTTT
CDR3aa: CASRDVSFGNQPQHF

v_gene: TRBV6-1
len: 16
d_gene: TRBD1
j_gene: TRBJ2-7
abundance: once
CDR3nt: TGTGCCAGCAGTGTCCCTGGGACAGGGGACCCCTACGAGCAGTACTTC
CDR3aa: CASSVPGTGDPYEQYF

v_gene: TRBV18
len: 15
d_gene: TRBD1
j_gene: TRBJ2-1
abundance: -
CDR3nt: TGTGCCAGCTCACCTGGACAGGGTTCCTACAATGAGCAGTTCTTC
CDR3aa: CASSPGQGSYNEQFF

v_gene: TRBV28
len: 14
d_gene: TRBD1
j_gene: TRBJ2-7
abundance: -
CDR3nt: TGTGCCAGCAGTTTGCGGGACAGGGGGTACGAGCAGTACTTC
CDR3aa: CASSLRDRGYEQYF

v_gene: TRBV24-1
len: 15
d_gene: TRBD1
j_gene: TRBJ2-2
abundance: -
CDR3nt: TGTGCCACCAGTGATCCAGGGGGTAACACCGGGGAGCTGTTTTTT
CDR3aa: CATSDPGGNTGELFF

v_gene: TRBV28
len: 16
d_gene: TRBD1
j_gene: TRBJ1-5
abundance: -
CDR3nt: TGTGCCAGCAGCCTCAATCCGGGACAGGGAAATCAGCCCCAGCATTTT
CDR3aa: CASSLNPGQGNQPQHF

v_gene: TRBV7-2
len: 14
d_gene: -
j_gene: TRBJ2-5
abundance: -
CDR3nt: TGTGCCAGCAGCCCCCCGCACATTAAGGGAACCCAGTACTTC
CDR3aa: CASSPPHIKGTQYF

v_gene: TRBV6-5
len: 14
d_gene: TRBD2
j_gene: TRBJ2-3
abundance: -
CDR3nt: TGTGCCAGCAGTTCTAGCGGGGGCGCGGATACGCAGTATTTT
CDR3aa: CASSSSGGADTQYF

v_gene: TRBV6-5
len: 14
d_gene: -
j_gene: TRBJ1-5
abundance: -
CDR3nt: TGTGCCAGCAGCGACGACAGGACCCGTCGGCCCCAGCATTTT
CDR3aa: CASSDDRTRRPQHF

v_gene: TRBV20-1
len: 11
d_gene: -
j_gene: TRBJ1-1
abundance: -
CDR3nt: TGCAGTGCTAGAGATCTTACTGAAGCTTTCTTT
CDR3aa: CSARDLTEAFF

v_gene: TRBV28
len: 16
d_gene: TRBD2
j_gene: TRBJ2-2
abundance: -
CDR3nt: TGTGCCAGCACCCCCGGCGATGCGGGAGTCAGCGGGGAGCTGTTTTTT
CDR3aa: CASTPGDAGVSGELFF

v_gene: TRBV28
len: 12
d_gene: -
j_gene: TRBJ2-7
abundance: -
CDR3nt: TGTGCCAGGGGAAACGGGACCTACGAGCAGTACTTC
CDR3aa: CARGNGTYEQYF

v_gene: TRBV28
len: 18
d_gene: TRBD2
j_gene: TRBJ2-7
abundance: -
CDR3nt: TGTGCCAGCAGTTCCTATCCCCTCCTAGCGGAGGGGTTCGGAGAGCAGTACTTC
CDR3aa: CASSSYPLLAEGFGEQYF

v_gene: TRBV28
len: 16
d_gene: -
j_gene: TRBJ2-7
abundance: -
CDR3nt: TGTGCCAGCTGTCATAGAGGAGGGATCAGGTCCTACGAGCAGTACTTC
CDR3aa: CASCHRGGIRSYEQYF

v_gene: TRBV10-3
len: 19
d_gene: -
j_gene: TRBJ1-3
abundance: -
CDR3nt: TGTGCCATCAGTGGATATAGAGATGGCGGGACTAACCCTGGAAACACCATATATTTT
CDR3aa: CAISGYRDGGTNPGNTIYF

v_gene: TRBV27
len: 16
d_gene: TRBD2
j_gene: TRBJ2-3
abundance: -
CDR3nt: TGTGCCAGCAGTGAAACTAGCGGGATGGGCACAGATACGCAGTATTTT
CDR3aa: CASSETSGMGTDTQYF